This entry describes one T cell receptor (beta chain). The source of the sample is a study of cytomegalovirus exposure and HLA in healthy donors. Turning to the study itself: The 130 or so validation repertoires, a later analysis reported, used the same platform as the roughly 660 repertoires from the first cohort.

The table came from immunoSEQ multiplex PCR; TCRdb's copy has only in-frame clones and leaves some out. The sample consists of over 150,000 clones, about 86% of them appearing once. V was cut by 6 bases and J by 3 bases, with 17 bases left in between. The CDR3 length is 14 residues. Germline lookup yields CDR1 GTSNPN and CDR2 SVGIG (reference sequence). The genes are TRBV30 and TRBJ1-1; D is uncertain. The sequencing input was PBMCs. The receptor was derived from a human donor in good health. CDR3 region: CACPPRESDTEAFF. The CDR3 nucleotides read TGTGCCTGCCCCCCCCGGGAATCAGACACTGAAGCTTTCTTT.